This T cell receptor (beta chain) was sequenced for a study of cytomegalovirus exposure and HLA in healthy donors. With 60 Vbeta and 13 Jbeta primers, the PCR was carried out. The table came from immunoSEQ multiplex PCR; TCRdb's copy has only in-frame clones and leaves some out. Altogether about 100,000 clones are present, approximately 80% being singletons, with the ten largest covering more than 4%. Germline CDR1 and CDR2: ENHRY and SYGVKD. The CDR3 is 16 amino acids. V shed 0 bases, J shed 4 bases, and the junction held 5 bases outside the gene matches. This TCR was sampled from a male donor in good health and CMV-seronegative. The sequenced sample was PBMCs. This rearrangement joins TRBV10-3 to TRBJ2-7; TRBD2 matches 11 bases. The CDR3 spells CAISESNLAGGYEQYF. The DNA for the CDR3 is TGTGCCATCAGTGAGTCGAACCTAGCGGGAGGTTACGAGCAGTACTTC.